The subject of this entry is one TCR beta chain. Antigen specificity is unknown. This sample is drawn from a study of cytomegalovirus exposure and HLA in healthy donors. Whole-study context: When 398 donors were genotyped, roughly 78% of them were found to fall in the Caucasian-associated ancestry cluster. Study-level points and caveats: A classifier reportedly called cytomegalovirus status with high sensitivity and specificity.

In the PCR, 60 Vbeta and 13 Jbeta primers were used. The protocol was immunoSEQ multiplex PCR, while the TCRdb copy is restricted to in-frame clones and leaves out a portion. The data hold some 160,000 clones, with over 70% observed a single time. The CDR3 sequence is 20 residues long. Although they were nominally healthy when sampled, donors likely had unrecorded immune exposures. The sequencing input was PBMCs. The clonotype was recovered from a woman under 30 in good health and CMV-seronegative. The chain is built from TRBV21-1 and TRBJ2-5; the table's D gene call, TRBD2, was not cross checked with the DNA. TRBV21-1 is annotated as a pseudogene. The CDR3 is CASSKEVGTSGEAGQETQYF. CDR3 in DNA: TGTGCCAGCAGCAAAGAGGTCGGGACTAGCGGGGAGGCGGGTCAAGAGACCCAGTACTTC.